This T cell receptor beta chain was profiled in a study of blood T cell repertoires in COVID-19. V was pared by 8 bases and J by 8 bases, with 18 bases of the junction left unmatched. The CDR3 has 16 amino acids. Germline V CDR1 and CDR2: MNHEY, SMNVEV (reference sequence). Original processing notes: Counts of nucleated cells, estimated from reference gene primer amplification, were obtained. Sequenced by immunoSEQ multiplex PCR; TCRdb stores in-frame clones only, minus some. The V and J calls and the clone size are those of that table, but D and trimming were determined from the DNA. The table lists some 170,000 clones, roughly 84% of them singletons, with 1% to 1.5% in the top ten.

This sequence joins TRBV27 and TRBJ2-1, with 7 bases identical to TRBD1. Sequences were obtained from PBMCs or T cells enriched from blood (not recorded which). This clonotype was sampled from a human donor with acute COVID-19. The donor label of this sample is uncertain. The CDR3 DNA follows: TGTGCCAGCTTACCTGCTTGGGGACAGCTTTTGGATGAGCAGTTCTTC. Protein sequence: CASLPAWGQLLDEQFF.